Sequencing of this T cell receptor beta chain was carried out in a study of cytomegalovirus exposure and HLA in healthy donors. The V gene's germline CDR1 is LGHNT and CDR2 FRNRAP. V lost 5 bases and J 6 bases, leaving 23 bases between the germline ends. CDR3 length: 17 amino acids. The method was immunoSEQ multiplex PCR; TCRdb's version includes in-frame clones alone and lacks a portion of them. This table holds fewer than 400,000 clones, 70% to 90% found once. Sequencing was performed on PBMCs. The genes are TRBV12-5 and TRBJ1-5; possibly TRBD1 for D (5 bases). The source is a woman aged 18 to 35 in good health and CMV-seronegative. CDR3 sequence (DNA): TGTGCTAGTGGTCCCCTAACGGGCGGGGCGAGGCGTCAGCCCCAGCATTTT. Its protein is CASGPLTGGARRQPQHF.